The text below deals with one T cell receptor beta chain. Its target antigen remains unknown. No much larger clonotype is one base removed from it; base qualities were not supplied. Via the germline V gene, CDR1 is SNHLY and CDR2 FYNNEI. V ends up 7 bases short and J 4 bases short, with an unmatched junction base count of 4. The CDR3 holds 14 amino acids from the cysteine to the phenylalanine. The CDR3 DNA has 42 bases and is translated from base 1. Systemically healthy Caucasian individuals from Russia, 35 to 50 in total and aged roughly 6 to 100 years, were included as donors. Ten milliliters of peripheral blood were drawn from each donor into EDTA-treated Vacutainer tubes. Ficoll-Paque density-gradient centrifugation was used to isolate PBMCs, with at least 7 million obtained per sample. Trizol reagent was used to extract total RNA from PBMCs, with at least 6 micrograms per sample. Naive CD45RAhigh/CD27high T cell percentages were measured by flow cytometry on a PBMC aliquot from every donor.

The data belong to a study of blood T cells in healthy people across ages (dated by TCRdb to about 2015). Background for the entire study: In model experiments, template switching captured roughly one uniquely barcoded TCR beta cDNA molecule for every two T cells. Four age groups were formed from the donors: young (average approximately 15 years), middle-aged (approximately 40), aged (about 68) and long-lived (around 82). To track age-related changes in TCR beta repertoire diversity, the study relied on deep sequencing normalized with unique cDNA molecular identifiers. Using the same blood draw, the study looked at two additional independent replicas of 1 million unique cDNA reads for two donors, one aged 18 to 30 and the other aged 80 or older. To avoid experimental bias, donors of different ages were randomly spread across the sequencing lanes. The research as a whole found: Because the CMV infection status of the donors was unknown, age-related changes in expanded clonotypes may potentially have been confounded. Estimates of total diversity based on one million sequenced T cells were regarded as lower bounds and as underestimates. The percentage of naive T cells measured by flow cytometry correlated strongly with observed TCR beta diversity. Bulk unsorted PBMC profiling prevented conclusive comparison of naive and antigen-experienced compartments. Compared with the aged group, more naive CD4+ T cells, fewer expanded clones and increased TCR diversity were shown by the long-lived group, suggesting age selection. As age increased, observed TCR beta diversity per million T cells dropped in a roughly linear way, and a significant reduction was already evident by age 40.

To prepare the library, 5' RACE was applied. A second PCR of about 7 to 12 cycles was performed with a sample-barcoded 5' primer and a J-beta primer mix. Each TCR beta cDNA molecule received a unique molecular identifier from a template-switch 5' adaptor carrying 12 random nucleotides. At least 2.5 million CDR3-containing paired-end reads were obtained from each sample. First-strand cDNA was synthesized from all RNA with the Mint cDNA synthesis kit, primed by a TRBC-specific oligonucleotide. After uracil-DNA glycosylase treatment, a first 18-cycle PCR used universal primers M1SS and BC2_uni_R on all cDNA. From the authors' description of their analysis: For normalization, 1 million high-quality reads, each with a distinct molecular identifier, were randomly selected from each sample. Instead of being binned into consensus sequences, reads that shared molecular identifiers were thrown out. MiTCR, with a Q25 quality threshold and the strictest error-elimination algorithm, was used for CDR3 identification, clonotype clustering and error correction. A nonparametric unseen species model using Euler transformation provided a lower-bound estimate of total TCR beta diversity. Through fastp at Q25 and MiXCR, TCRdb rebuilt clones from the public reads, retaining in-frame beta chains. Every distinct CDR3 protein forms one entry, paired with its most common genes and DNA. The authors' filters were not applied to this entry. The sample yields 1.5 million to 2 million distinct CDR3 sequences; more than 35% were counted once. Together, the top ten hold 20% to 25% of the sample.

The receptor's source is a human donor in good health. The chain uses TRBV2 and TRBJ2-2; 9 middle bases align to TRBD2. Sequencing was performed on blood. CDR3 sequence: CASKPSGITGELFF. The DNA sequence is as follows: TGTGCCAGCAAGCCTAGCGGGATCACCGGGGAGCTGTTTTTT.